A selection of T cell receptor beta chains follows, all from one sample in a study of beta chain features in type 1 diabetes. TCRdb's table, derived via immunoSEQ multiplex PCR, lists solely in-frame clones and lacks some. This repertoire shows 240,000 or so clones, around 13% found once; its top ten account for roughly 0.02%. Material: naive CD4+ T cells from blood. The receptor source for this set is a man between 25 and 39 years old with type 1 diabetes. CDR3s include the opening cysteine and the closing phenylalanine or tryptophan. D genes are given only for firm matches. Clone sizes are given selectively: once, few, many, or a class where the clone is expanded.

j_call | clone_size | d_call | v_call | cdr3_nt | cdr3_aa
TRBJ2-7 | few | TRBD1 | TRBV9 | TGTGCCAGCAGCCCCTTAACAGGGGGCTCCGAGCAGTACTTC | CASSPLTGGSEQYF
TRBJ2-7 | NA | NA | TRBV2 | TGTGCCAGCAGAACAGGGTTTCCGGAGCAGTACTTC | CASRTGFPEQYF
TRBJ1-2 | NA | TRBD1 | TRBV25-1 | TGTGCCAGCAGTGAATATCGGACAGGGAGTAGCTACACCTTC | CASSEYRTGSSYTF
TRBJ1-2 | few | NA | TRBV20-1 | TGCAGTGTCGACACTGACTATGGCTACACCTTC | CSVDTDYGYTF
TRBJ2-7 | NA | TRBD1 | TRBV7-2 | TGTGCCAGCAGCTTGGACAGGGGCTACGAGCAGTACTTC | CASSLDRGYEQYF
TRBJ1-1 | few | TRBD1 | TRBV18 | TGTGCCAGCTCCGCACAGGGGGCTGACACTGAAGCTTTCTTT | CASSAQGADTEAFF
TRBJ2-5 | few | TRBD2 | TRBV30 | TGTGCCTGGAGCCCCGCACCTAGCGGGGGGTTCGAGACCCAGTACTTC | CAWSPAPSGGFETQYF
TRBJ2-1 | few | NA | TRBV30 | TGTGCCTGGAGTGGAACTAGTATCAATGAGCAGTTCTTC | CAWSGTSINEQFF
TRBJ2-1 | NA | TRBD2 | TRBV4-1 | TGCGCCAGCAGCCAAGGCGGGGGGGCGGGGAATGAGCAGTTCTTC | CASSQGGGAGNEQFF
TRBJ2-2 | few | NA | TRBV7-9 | TGTGCCAGCACGGTGACAGGGAACACCGGGGAGCTGTTTTTT | CASTVTGNTGELFF
TRBJ2-7 | few | TRBD2 | TRBV5-1 | TGCGCCAGCAGCTCGGGACTAGCGGGGGACGAGCAGTACTTC | CASSSGLAGDEQYF
TRBJ2-7 | few | NA | TRBV6-5 | TGTGCCAGCAGTTACTCTCGGGACTCCTACGAGCAGTACTTC | CASSYSRDSYEQYF
TRBJ1-2 | few | NA | TRBV28 | TGTGCCAGCAGTTTGGGGCAGGGGATCGATGGCTACACCTTC | CASSLGQGIDGYTF
TRBJ2-4 | NA | TRBD1 | TRBV11-2 | TGTGCCAGCAGCCCAGGGACAGGGATAGCTTTGGGCAAAAACATTCAGTACTTC | CASSPGTGIALGKNIQYF